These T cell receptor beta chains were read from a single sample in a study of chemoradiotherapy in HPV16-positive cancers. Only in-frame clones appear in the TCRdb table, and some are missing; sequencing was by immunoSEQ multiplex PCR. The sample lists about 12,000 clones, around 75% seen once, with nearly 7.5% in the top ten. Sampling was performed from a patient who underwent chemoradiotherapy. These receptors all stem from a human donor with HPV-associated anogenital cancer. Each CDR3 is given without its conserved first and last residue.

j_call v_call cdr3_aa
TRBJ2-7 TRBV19 ASSDKGIPGVEQY
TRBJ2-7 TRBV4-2 ASSQDRSSSYEQY
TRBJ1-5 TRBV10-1 ATQELAEYSNQPQH
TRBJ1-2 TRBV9 ASSVAQGDYGYT
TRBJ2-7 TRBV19 ASSRTDSYEQY
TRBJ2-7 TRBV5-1 ASSPGLAGAQEQY
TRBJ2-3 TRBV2 ASGSGTSGTDTQY
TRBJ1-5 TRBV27 ASSLDPWGQPQH
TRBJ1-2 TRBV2 ASSEKPHGYT
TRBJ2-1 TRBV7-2 ASSTRQLRDRGKGNEQF
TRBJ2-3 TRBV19 ASSIGGVLMDTQY
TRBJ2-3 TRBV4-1 ASSQVILTDTQY
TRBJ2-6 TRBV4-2 ASSQDMGSGANVLT
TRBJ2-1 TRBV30 AWSPMTDYNEQF
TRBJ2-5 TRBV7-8 ASSRGGSSGETQY
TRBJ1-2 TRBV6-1 ASNPGRGANYGYT
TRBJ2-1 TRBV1 TSSQDWGRERSYNEQF
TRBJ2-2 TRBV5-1 ASSFRQGAGGELF
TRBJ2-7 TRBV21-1 ASSLRAVWGTYEQY
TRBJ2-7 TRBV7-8 ASSSSSQLGQY
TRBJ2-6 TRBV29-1 SVGSSSGANVLT
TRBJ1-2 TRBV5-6 ASSFRDNYGYT
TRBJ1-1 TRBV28 ASSLKNTEAF
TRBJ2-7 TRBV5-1 ASSLVRVFPYEQY
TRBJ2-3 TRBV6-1 ASSVRDSRTDTQY
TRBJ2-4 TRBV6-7 ASSYSGENIQY
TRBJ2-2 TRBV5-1 ASSSGDRLAGWTGELF
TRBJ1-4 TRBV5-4 ASSLSTTNEKLF
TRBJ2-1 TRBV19 ASSLSGRGEQF
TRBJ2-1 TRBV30 AWTGGLNEQF
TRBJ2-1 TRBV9 ASSVAVGGYNEQF
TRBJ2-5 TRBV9 ASSVDYTETQY
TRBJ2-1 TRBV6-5 ASRMTGGHYNEQF
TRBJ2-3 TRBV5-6 ASSEDLGPDTQY
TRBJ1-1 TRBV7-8 ASNPTRTSPFTEAF
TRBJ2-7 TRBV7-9 ASSSPDRATYEQY
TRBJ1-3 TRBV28 ASSFSANTIY
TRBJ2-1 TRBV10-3 AISGGTSEVDEQF
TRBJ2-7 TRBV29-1 SVREVSYEQY
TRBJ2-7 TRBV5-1 ASSTGTGRGYEQY
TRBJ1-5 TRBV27 ASSPTIGTVNQPQH
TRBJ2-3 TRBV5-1 ASSGTVADTQY
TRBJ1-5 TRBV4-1 ASSQDPTGPLGSNQPQH
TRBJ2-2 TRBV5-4 ASSQEQGATELF